This T cell receptor beta chain originates from a study of radiation and T cells in renal cell carcinoma. General observations from the study: Top tumor clonotypes rose in blood 2 weeks post-radiation, then contracted. Top 100 clonotypes averaged around 50% in irradiated versus about 40% in nephrectomy-only tumors.

Germline V lookup: CDR1 SEHNR, CDR2 FQNEAQ (reference sequence). V lost 2 bases, J lost 0 bases, and 3 bases lay in between. This CDR3 spans 13 amino acids. Described treatment: 15 Gy SBRT to primary tumor, nephrectomy 4 weeks later. As to this clone: Its target is not known.

TCRdb keeps only in-frame clones here, not all; method: immunoSEQ multiplex PCR. The profile shows tens of thousands of clones, roughly half of them singletons. The receptor was derived from a woman between 45 and 65 years old with renal cell carcinoma. Material: tumor tissue, obtained from a patient whose treatment included radiotherapy and nephrectomy. This chain links TRBV7-9 with TRBJ2-3; D call uncertain. This CDR3 reads CASSLSSTDTQYF. The CDR3 nucleotides are TGTGCCAGCAGCTTATCCAGCACAGATACGCAGTATTTT.